The clone carrying this TCR beta chain came up many times. These data come from a study of blood T cell repertoires in COVID-19. Study as a whole: Researchers got acute and convalescent COVID-19 samples from the United States, Italy and Spain. Sources were T cells, B-cell-depleted T cells, or PBMCs; the material itself was cDNA or gDNA.

Measured with immunoSEQ multiplex PCR; TCRdb has only the in-frame clones, and not every one. The sample lists about 370,000 clones, 70% to 90% occurring once. This CDR3 contains 14 residues. The germline CDR1 and CDR2 sequences are LGHNA and YSLEER. V dropped 4 bases and J dropped 6; count of bases not matched to a gene: 5. The sequence derives from a woman aged 25 to 45 with COVID-19, enrolled during active disease. The V gene is TRBV4-3, the J gene TRBJ2-2; the match to TRBD1 covers 7 bases. Sequenced sample: peripheral blood. This CDR3 reads CASSLLQGSGELFF. The CDR3 nucleotides read TGCGCCAGCAGCCTACTACAGGGGTCCGGGGAGCTGTTTTTT.